This T cell receptor (beta chain) was identified in a study of tumor-infiltrating lymphocytes in primary liver carcinoma. Study-level background: Read depth, roughly 3.5 to 8 million productive TCRbeta reads, did not differ significantly between tissues. Study-wide points: Merely some 7.5-25% of top clones spanned all five tumor regions. Tumors carried a top-250-clone fraction significantly exceeding that of blood (p = 0.039).

Concerning this clonotype itself: Its antigen is not identified. The CDR3 end shows no conserved phenylalanine or tryptophan, and so a read error is likely. The DNA is left out, because the CDR3 cannot be placed on it with certainty; the CDR3 is given as TCRdb lists it.

Extraction of RNA together with DNA used roughly 18-32 mg of unsorted bulk tissue. Tumor samples each held over 75% viable tumor cells. Production of TCR beta cDNA used roughly 480 ng total RNA together with a constant-region primer. Each TCR beta library was derived from three nested multiplex PCR rounds that employed slightly modified ARM-PCR. One entry per CDR3 protein, called by TCRdb with MiXCR from the multiplex PCR reads. The sample gives 100,000 or so distinct CDR3 sequences, roughly 85% of which show up once; 15% to 25% is in the top ten. The TCR was taken from a man aged 40-55 years with primary liver carcinoma and hepatitis B virus infection. The sequencing input was liver tumor tissue from sampling region 3. Subset specified: tumor region T3, left-lateral pole.

CDR3 amino acids: CASSFTIPGTAYNEQSL. The chain carries TRBV5-5 and TRBJ2-1; TRBD2, the table's D call, was not compared with the DNA. The CDR3 contains 17 residues when both ends are counted. CDR1 SGHKS and CDR2 YYEKEE come from the germline V gene (reference sequence).